Listed here is a single TCR beta chain. This sample is part of a study of blood T cell repertoires in COVID-19. About the research overall: The origin of the acute and convalescent COVID-19 samples was the United States, Italy and Spain.

Per the original data handling: Reference gene primers were amplified, and this amplification served to estimate nucleated cell counts. Assay: immunoSEQ multiplex PCR; the TCRdb copy retains only in-frame clones and omits some. The V and J calls and clone size were taken over from that table, and D and trimming were inferred from the DNA. Counted here are roughly 100,000 clones, 75% to 90% occurring once; the ten biggest clones make up around 19%. With 5 bases clipped from V and 3 bases from J, the junction kept 4 bases outside the gene matches. Germline V lookup: CDR1 SNHLY, CDR2 FYNNEI. The CDR3 length is 14 residues.

The sequenced sample was peripheral blood. The chain uses TRBV2 and TRBJ1-5; 7 bases align to TRBD1. This TCR was sampled from a woman older than 75 with acute or convalescent COVID-19. In DNA, the CDR3 is TGTGCCAGCAGTCAGGGGGGCCCCAATCAGCCCCAGCATTTT. This translates into CASSQGGPNQPQHF.